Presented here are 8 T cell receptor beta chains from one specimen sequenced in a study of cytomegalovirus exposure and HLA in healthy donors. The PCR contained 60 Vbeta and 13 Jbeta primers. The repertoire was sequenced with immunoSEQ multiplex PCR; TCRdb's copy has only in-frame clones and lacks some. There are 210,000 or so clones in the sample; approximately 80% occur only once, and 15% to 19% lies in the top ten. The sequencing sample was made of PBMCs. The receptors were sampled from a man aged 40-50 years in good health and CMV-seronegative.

The CDR3 DNA reads TGTGCCAGCAGACCAAATCAGGGGCGCTCCTACAATGAGCAGTTCTTC. Its translation: CASRPNQGRSYNEQFF. The V call is TRBV2, the J call TRBJ2-1, with D tentatively TRBD1 (6 bases). Germline CDR1 is SNHLY and CDR2 is FYNNEI. This CDR3 has 16 amino acids. V was cut by 6 bases and J by 0 bases, with 15 bases left in between.

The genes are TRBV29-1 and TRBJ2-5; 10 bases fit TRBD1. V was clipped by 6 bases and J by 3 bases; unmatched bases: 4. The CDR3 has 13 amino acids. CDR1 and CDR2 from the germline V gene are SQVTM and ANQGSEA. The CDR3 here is CSVEGTGEETQYF. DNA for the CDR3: TGCAGCGTGGAGGGGACAGGGGAAGAGACCCAGTACTTC.

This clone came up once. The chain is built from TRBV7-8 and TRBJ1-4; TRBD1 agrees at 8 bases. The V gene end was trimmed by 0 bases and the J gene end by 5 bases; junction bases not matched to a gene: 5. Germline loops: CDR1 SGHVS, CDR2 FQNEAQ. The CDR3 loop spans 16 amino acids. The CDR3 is CASSLAGQERNEKLFF. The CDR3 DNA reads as TGTGCCAGCAGCTTAGCGGGACAGGAGAGAAATGAAAAACTGTTTTTT.

CDR3 protein: CASSGQANTGELFF. In DNA, the CDR3 is TGTGCCAGTAGTGGACAGGCGAACACCGGGGAGCTGTTTTTT. This chain links TRBV19 with TRBJ2-2; 7 bases map to TRBD1. Germline CDR1 and CDR2: LNHDA and SQIVND (reference sequence). The CDR3 has 14 amino acids. With 5 bases clipped from V and 0 bases from J, the junction kept 0 bases outside the gene matches. Drawing the rest from reference TRBV19 and TRBJ2-2, the complete variable domain is DGGITQSPKYLFRKEGQNVTLSCEQNLNHDAMYWYRQDPGQGLRLIYYSQIVNDFQKGDIAEGYSVSREKKESFPLTVTSAQKNPTAFYLCASSGQANTGELFFGEGSRLTVL.

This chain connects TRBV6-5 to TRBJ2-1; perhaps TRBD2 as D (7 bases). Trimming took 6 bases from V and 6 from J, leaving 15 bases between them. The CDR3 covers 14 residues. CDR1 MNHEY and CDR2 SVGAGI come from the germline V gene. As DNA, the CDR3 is TGTGCCAGCAGCCCGCGGGGGCCCCCCAATGAGCAGTTCTTC. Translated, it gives CASSPRGPPNEQFF.

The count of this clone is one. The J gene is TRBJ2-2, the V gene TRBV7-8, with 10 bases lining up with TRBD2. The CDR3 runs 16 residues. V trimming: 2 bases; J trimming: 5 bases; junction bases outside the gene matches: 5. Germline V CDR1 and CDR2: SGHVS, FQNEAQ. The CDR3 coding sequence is TGTGCCAGCAGCTTAAGTTGGACTAGCGGTACCGGGGAGCTGTTTTTT. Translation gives CASSLSWTSGTGELFF.

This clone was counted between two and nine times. The CDR3 coding sequence is TGTGCCAGCAGCCGCCCGGGACAGGGGATAGGAACTGAAGCTTTCTTT. Protein sequence: CASSRPGQGIGTEAFF. The rearrangement links TRBV7-9 to TRBJ1-1; TRBD1 matches at 10 bases. This CDR3 has 16 residues. Trimming cost V 5 bases and J 5 bases; bases outside gene matches: 11. CDR1 is SEHNR, CDR2 FQNEAQ, per germline (reference sequence). Complete variable domain (other parts from reference TRBV7-9 and TRBJ1-1): DTGVSQNPRHKITKRGQNVTFRCDPISEHNRLYWYRQTLGQGPEFLTYFQNEAQLEKSRLLSDRFSAERPKGSFSTLEIQRTEQGDSAMYLCASSRPGQGIGTEAFFGQGTRLTVV.

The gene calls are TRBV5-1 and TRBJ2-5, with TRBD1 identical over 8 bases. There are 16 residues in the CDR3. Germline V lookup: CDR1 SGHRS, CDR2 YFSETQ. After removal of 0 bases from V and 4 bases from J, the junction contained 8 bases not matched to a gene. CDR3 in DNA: TGCGCCAGCAGCTTGGTGGCGGCAGGGGGCGGAGAGACCCAGTACTTC. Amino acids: CASSLVAAGGGETQYF.